This T cell receptor (beta chain) was obtained from a study of human T cells and chemical hapten exposure. The CDR3 totals 13 residues. V lost 2 bases, J lost 10 bases, and 9 bases lay in between. In the study's own analysis: A per-sample median of roughly 97,000 TCRs was observed, with a range of roughly 20,000 to 750,000. TCRdb analysed the RACE reads with MiXCR anew, one entry per CDR3 protein. TCRdb's processing, not the authors' own work, is the source of the V and J calls. The sample lists approximately 370,000 distinct CDR3 sequences, roughly 6% seen once, with about 8.2% in the top ten. The sample's time point: pre-sensitization, week 0. The treatment here: therapeutic diphenylcyclopropenone sensitization with weekly scalp DPC. This clonotype was observed a few times.

The V call is TRBV12-3 or TRBV12-4, the J call TRBJ1-6; possible D gene TRBD1, 5 bases. The specimen comprised whole blood, sampled in connection with sensitization to the hapten diphenylcyclopropenone (DPC). This receptor was identified in a woman aged 18-30 years with alopecia areata. Some clones in this sample may be carry-over from other donors' samples. CDR3 region: CASSLNSGSPLHF. In DNA form, the CDR3 reads TGTGCCAGCAGTTTAAATTCAGGGTCACCCCTCCACTTT.